These 14 T cell receptor beta chains were all obtained from the same sample, sequenced in a study of blood T cells in healthy people across ages. A second about 6 to 12 cycle PCR used barcoded and J-beta primers. TCRdb itself ran the 5' RACE reads through MiXCR, one entry per CDR3 protein. The sample shows some 790,000 distinct CDR3 sequences, about 30% of them seen only once. The sample was blood. Receptors were obtained from a woman of 80 years or more in good health.

The CDR3 bases are TGCAGTGCAAATCAAGCAACTAATGAAAAACTGTTTTTT. Its protein product is CSANQATNEKLFF. The chain recombines TRBV20-1 with TRBJ1-4; D remains ambiguous. The CDR3 has 13 amino acids. V lost 6 bases to trimming and J lost 0 bases, with 8 bases between them. The germline V gene has CDR1 DFQATT and CDR2 SNEGSKA (reference sequence).

The gene calls are TRBV27 and TRBJ2-7, with TRBD1 matching 9 bases. This CDR3 spans 15 amino acids. V was pared by 3 bases and J by 7 bases, with 10 bases of the junction left unmatched. In germline, CDR1 is MNHEY, CDR2 SMNVEV (reference sequence). CDR3 DNA sequence: TGTGCCAGCAGTTTTGGACAGGGGAGGTCTACTGAGCAGTACTTC. This gives the protein CASSFGQGRSTEQYF.

This clonotype has a handful of counts. CDR3 sequence: CASRGGSSAGELFF. CDR3 in DNA: TGTGCCAGCCGGGGAGGGTCGTCGGCCGGGGAGCTGTTTTTT. This chain joins TRBV6-5 and TRBJ2-2, with 7 bases lining up with TRBD2. The CDR3 consists of 14 residues. CDR1 and CDR2 from the germline V gene are MNHEY and SVGAGI. V shed 8 bases and J 6 bases; nucleotides not matched to a gene: 9.

This clonotype has ten or more counts. V gene TRBV5-5 combines with J gene TRBJ1-2; no reliable D call. The CDR3 loop spans 14 amino acids. Germline values: CDR1 SGHKS, CDR2 YYEKEE (reference sequence). Trimming left V 5 bases short and J 0 bases short, with 11 bases between. The CDR3 region has the DNA TGTGCCAGCAGTTTGACGAAGGCTAACTATGGCTACACCTTC. Translating gives CASSLTKANYGYTF.

On this clonotype: A much bigger clone sits one base away, suggesting this may be a read error. The CDR3 sequence: CSSSDQPGTVAKNIQYF. The CDR3 nucleotides read TGTTCCAGCAGCGACCAACCCGGGACAGTAGCCAAAAACATTCAGTACTTC. The chain recombines TRBV7-9 with TRBJ2-4; TRBD1 matches at 7 bases. This CDR3 contains 17 residues. Germline CDR1 SEHNR, CDR2 FQNEAQ (reference sequence).

For this clonotype: This could be a read error, since a much larger clone is one nucleotide away. V usage is TRBV4-2 and J usage is TRBJ2-3, with D tentatively TRBD2 (6 bases). The V gene's germline CDR1 is LGHNA and CDR2 YNFKEQ. The CDR3 is 13 residues long. Trimming removed 0 bases from V and 14 bases from J, with 15 bases in between. CDR3 loop: CASSQDGLRGLYF. In nucleotides, the CDR3 is TGTGCCAGCAGCCAAGACGGACTACGAGGGCTGTATTTT.

This clonotype was observed a few times. A read error is possible here, since a much larger clone lies one base away. This chain links TRBV12-3 or TRBV12-4 with TRBJ2-7; tentatively, D is TRBD2 (6 bases). The length of the CDR3 is 15 residues. The V end lost 5 bases, the J end lost 7 bases, and 21 bases lay between the germline ends. CDR3 region: CASSLGTLGNNEQYF. CDR3 DNA sequence: TGTGCCAGCAGTCTAGGGACTCTCGGCAACAATGAGCAGTACTTC.

V and J are TRBV7-2 and TRBJ2-7, with TRBD2 identical over 7 bases. The CDR3 runs to 15 residues. Germline trimming cut 1 base from V and 2 bases from J; bases unmatched to any gene: 5. Germline CDR1 reads SGHTA; CDR2 reads FQGNSA. The CDR3 bases are TGTGCCAGCAGCTTAGAGGCTAGCGGTCCCTACGAGCAGTACTTC. This translates into CASSLEASGPYEQYF.

This clonotype occurred many times. This chain joins TRBV20-1 and TRBJ2-7, with D tentatively TRBD1 (6 bases). In germline, CDR1 is DFQATT, CDR2 SNEGSKA (reference sequence). Deletions cut 0 bases from V and 7 bases from J, with 10 bases between. This CDR3 is built from 12 residues. The DNA for the CDR3 is TGCAGTGCTAGAGAGAATCAGGGGGAGCAGTACTTC. It codes for CSARENQGEQYF.

This clonotype was seen a few times. This chain connects TRBV5-1 to TRBJ2-3; D gene unclear. Trimming took 5 bases from V and 2 from J, leaving 9 bases between them. CDR1 and CDR2 (germline): SGHRS, YFSETQ. This CDR3 contains 13 residues. The CDR3 loop is CASRTLYTDTQYF. The CDR3 DNA sequence: TGCGCCAGCAGGACGCTGTACACAGATACGCAGTATTTT. The full variable domain, rest sourced from reference TRBV5-1 and TRBJ2-3, is KAGVTQTPRYLIKTRGQQVTLSCSPISGHRSVSWYQQTPGQGLQFLFEYFSETQRNKGNFPGRFSGRQFSNSRSEMNVSTLELGDSALYLCASRTLYTDTQYFGPGTRLTVL.

This chain connects TRBV7-2 to TRBJ1-4, with TRBD1 matching 8 bases. V dropped 3 bases and J dropped 3; count of bases not matched to a gene: 3. The CDR3 length is 15 residues. CDR1 is SGHTA, CDR2 FQGNSA, per germline. The CDR3 spells CASSFTGGSNEKLFF. The CDR3 DNA reads as TGTGCCAGCAGCTTTACAGGGGGATCTAATGAAAAACTGTTTTTT.

This clonotype was observed many times. The chain has TRBV7-2 and TRBJ1-6; D call uncertain. This CDR3 is built from 15 residues. The V and J ends lost 0 bases and 6 bases respectively, with 9 bases between them. CDR1 SGHTA and CDR2 FQGNSA come from the germline V gene. CDR3 DNA: TGTGCCAGCAGCTTAGCCGGACGGGTTAATTCACCCCTCCACTTT. This translates into CASSLAGRVNSPLHF.

Ten or more counts support this clonotype. The chain combines TRBV3-1 with TRBJ2-6; perhaps TRBD1 as D (6 bases). The V end was cut by 3 bases, the J end by 2 bases, with 11 bases between. This CDR3 is built from 16 residues. The germline V gene encodes CDR1 LGHDT and CDR2 YNNKEL (reference sequence). Written as DNA, the CDR3 is TGTGCCAGCAGCCAGCATCACAGGGCTGGGGCCAACGTCCTGACTTTC. Translation gives CASSQHHRAGANVLTF.

This clonotype was seen at least ten times. This chain connects TRBV12-3 or TRBV12-4 to TRBJ2-3; D call uncertain. The CDR3 is 14 residues long. V lost 6 bases, J lost 2 bases, and 12 bases lay in between. This CDR3 reads CASRSLGYTDTQYF. The CDR3 nucleotides read TGTGCCAGCAGAAGTCTCGGATACACAGATACGCAGTATTTT.